This T cell receptor beta chain comes out of a study of cytomegalovirus exposure and HLA in healthy donors. On the study more broadly: Researchers previously reported finding roughly 120 million unique TCR beta sequences from about 179 million T cells.

This clone was observed once. Antigen specificity is unknown. Use of 60 Vbeta and 13 Jbeta primers characterized the PCR. Profiling relied on immunoSEQ multiplex PCR, and the TCRdb table lists in-frame clones only, not all of them. The table has 90,000 to 120,000 clones, around 78% seen once. Study-wide points: Versus the approximately 700-donor mean, an Asian-associated ancestry cluster reportedly showed fewer N-insertions in a later analysis. The investigators catalogued 164 TCR beta chains as cytomegalovirus-associated. Later on, a genetic analysis was performed. It linked a missense variant in DCLRE1C with V- and J-gene trimming of TCR beta.

The source is a man younger than 45 in good health and CMV-seronegative. The source material was PBMCs.

CDR3 sequence reads: CASSSFSVDEQFF. In nucleotides, the CDR3 is TGTGCCAGCAGCTCCTTTAGTGTCGATGAGCAGTTCTTC. The rearrangement uses TRBV7-6 and TRBJ2-1, with D unresolved. Trimming took 4 bases from V and 8 from J, leaving 12 bases between them. Germline loops: CDR1 SGHVS, CDR2 FNYEAQ. The CDR3 consists of 13 residues.